A selection of T cell receptor beta chains follows, all from one sample in a study of vaccination and CD4 T cells after COVID-19. TCRdb itself ran the PCR reads through MiXCR, one entry per CDR3 protein. This table has around 10,000 distinct CDR3 sequences, approximately 32% appearing once. No antigens are known for them. Sequencing was performed on CD4+ T cells from blood, cultured in vitro, taken after SARS-CoV-2 vaccination. These receptors all stem from a human donor who had recovered from COVID-19. CDR3s leave out the opening cysteine and the closing phenylalanine or tryptophan. Each record gives: D gene, V gene, J gene, CDR3 protein. The D gene is left open where the match is weak.

NA	TRBV21-1	TRBJ2-1	ALERSYNEQF
TRBD2	TRBV24-1	TRBJ2-2	ATSRGVAGTGELF
NA	TRBV18	TRBJ1-2	ASSQYLNYGYT
NA	TRBV7-2	TRBJ1-1	ASSSRMNTEAF
NA	TRBV5-4	TRBJ1-3	ASSFGVSGNTIY
NA	TRBV28	TRBJ2-7	ASSLLSYEQY
NA	TRBV6-2/TRBV6-3	TRBJ2-2	ASSLDWAGELF
NA	TRBV28	TRBJ1-6	AGSGASSYNSPLH
NA	TRBV19	TRBJ2-1	ASSIQGIEQF
NA	TRBV18	TRBJ1-1	ASSSSGNTEAF
TRBD1	TRBV20-1	TRBJ2-7	SARGDRDYEQY
NA	TRBV20-1	TRBJ2-3	SARGSADTQY
NA	TRBV7-2	TRBJ2-5	ASSPSAFLGGETQY
NA	TRBV19	TRBJ1-2	ASSSWGGPPGYGYT
NA	TRBV7-9	TRBJ1-5	ASSLQGSLGNQPQH
TRBD1	TRBV7-2	TRBJ2-7	ASSRIQIRTGTHGYEQY
TRBD1	TRBV15	TRBJ1-6	ATSRDLLGQHNSPLH
NA	TRBV6-2/TRBV6-3	TRBJ2-6	ASISASRSGANVLT
TRBD1	TRBV20-1	TRBJ2-7	SASSSSPGQGFNEQY
NA	TRBV7-2	TRBJ1-5	ASSLGLNQANQPQH
NA	TRBV20-1	TRBJ2-2	SARELITGELF
NA	TRBV7-2	TRBJ2-5	ASSPRTEETQY
TRBD1	TRBV7-8	TRBJ2-3	ASTSPTRGDTQY
NA	TRBV11-2	TRBJ1-1	ASSLVKGNTEAF
NA	TRBV28	TRBJ2-3	ASSKPAIRTDTQY
NA	TRBV20-1	TRBJ1-2	SAKGREGNYGYT
NA	TRBV20-1	TRBJ1-2	SARDFGQSGGYT
NA	TRBV7-2	TRBJ1-5	ASSLQTALNQPQH
NA	TRBV7-2	TRBJ2-3	ASSFDLGKTQY
TRBD2	TRBV7-2	TRBJ2-1	ASSKTSGTYNEQF
TRBD2	TRBV20-1	TRBJ2-3	SAREGELAGPLGGDTQY
NA	TRBV4-1	TRBJ2-7	ASSQGLGLSSYEQY
NA	TRBV28	TRBJ2-7	ASSQHLGIREQY
NA	TRBV28	TRBJ1-2	ASTFREAYGYT
NA	TRBV10-2	TRBJ2-3	ASRETGVGDTQY
NA	TRBV7-3	TRBJ1-5	ASSLWQPNQPQH
NA	TRBV18	TRBJ1-1	ASSPGQTGFTEAF